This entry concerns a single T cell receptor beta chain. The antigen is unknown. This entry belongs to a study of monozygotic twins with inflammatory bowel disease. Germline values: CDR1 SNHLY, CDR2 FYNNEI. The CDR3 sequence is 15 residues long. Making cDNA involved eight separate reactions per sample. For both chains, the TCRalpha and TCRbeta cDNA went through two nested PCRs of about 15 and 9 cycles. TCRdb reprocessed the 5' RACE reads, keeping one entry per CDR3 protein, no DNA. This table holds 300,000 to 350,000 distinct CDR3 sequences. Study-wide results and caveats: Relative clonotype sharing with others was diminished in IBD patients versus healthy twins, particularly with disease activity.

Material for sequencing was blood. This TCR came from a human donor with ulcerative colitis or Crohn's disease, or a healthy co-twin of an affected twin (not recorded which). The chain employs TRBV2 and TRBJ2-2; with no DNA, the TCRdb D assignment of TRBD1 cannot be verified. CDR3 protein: CASRPDVAGTGELFF.